A single sample gave rise to the 16 T cell receptor beta chains below, sequenced in a study of persistence of HIV-infected CD4 T cells. The immunoSEQ assay was version 4, run in survey mode. Here immunoSEQ multiplex PCR was the method, and the copy in TCRdb shows in-frame clones only, minus some. The table lists tens of thousands of clones, 88% of them singletons. These receptors are not linked to any known antigen. This nonspecific control used anti-CD3/anti-CD28 bead stimulation of CD4+ T cells. Sorting selected CD4+ T cells upregulating both CD40 ligand and CD69. The material sequenced was CD4+ T cells sorted from PBMCs after approximately 20-hour stimulation, taken from a patient who received antiretroviral therapy. All receptors derive from an adult woman with HIV who was CMV-seropositive.

This rearrangement joins TRBV15 to TRBJ2-1; 9 bases agree with TRBD2. Per the germline V gene, CDR1 is LNHNV and CDR2 is YYDKDF (reference sequence). The CDR3 runs to 18 residues. The ends lost 1 base at V and 8 bases at J; junction bases unmatched: 15. This CDR3 reads CATSRGKEGGGALDEQFF. In DNA form, the CDR3 reads TGTGCCACCAGCAGAGGAAAGGAGGGCGGGGGGGCCCTCGATGAGCAGTTCTTC.

The J gene is TRBJ2-3, the V gene TRBV5-8; D unclear. This CDR3 comprises 13 residues. Germline assignment: CDR1 SGHTS and CDR2 YDEGEE. Trimming cost V 4 bases and J 4 bases, with 10 bases left between them. The DNA of the CDR3 is TGTGCCAGCAGCCGGAAGGGCCCAGATACGCAGTATTTT. Amino acid sequence: CASSRKGPDTQYF.

The chain links TRBV5-1 to TRBJ2-1; D might be TRBD1 (6 bases). Germline lookup yields CDR1 SGHRS and CDR2 YFSETQ. Trimming took 1 base from V and 0 from J, leaving 8 bases between them. The CDR3 runs 15 residues. This CDR3 is CASSLQGSSYNEQFF. In DNA, the CDR3 is TGCGCCAGCAGCTTGCAGGGGAGCTCCTACAATGAGCAGTTCTTC.

The rearrangement uses TRBV6-2 or TRBV6-3 and TRBJ2-7; 9 bases are shared with TRBD1. V shed 3 bases, J shed 4 bases, and the junction held 4 bases outside the gene matches. CDR1 and CDR2 (germline): MNHEY, SVGEGT. The CDR3 runs to 14 residues. CDR3 protein: CASSYNRGLYEQYV. CDR3 in DNA: TGTGCCAGCAGTTATAACAGGGGGCTATACGAGCAGTACGTC.

DNA of the CDR3: TGTGCCAGCCGGGCGGGGGAGACCCAGTACTTC. The encoded protein is CASRAGETQYF. The rearrangement uses TRBV19 and TRBJ2-5; D is perhaps TRBD2 (6 bases). V was trimmed by 9 bases and J by 5 bases, leaving 10 bases between them. The CDR3 is 11 residues long. Germline lookup yields CDR1 LNHDA and CDR2 SQIVND (reference sequence).

This rearrangement joins TRBV5-1 to TRBJ1-6; D not resolved. V was clipped by 0 bases and J by 6 bases, with 7 bases between them. Germline CDR1 SGHRS, CDR2 YFSETQ. The CDR3 sequence is 14 residues long. The CDR3 DNA follows: TGCGCCAGCAGCTTGGAGGGAGGTAATTCACCCCTCCACTTT. This sequence encodes CASSLEGGNSPLHF.

The J gene is TRBJ2-5, the V gene TRBV19, with 8 bases matching TRBD1. Looked up from germline, CDR1 is LNHDA and CDR2 is SQIVND (reference sequence). The J segment lost 2 bases and the V segment lost 3 bases, leaving 5 bases of the junction unmatched. The CDR3 sequence is 15 residues long. The chain's CDR3 is CASSINRGTQETQYF. As DNA, the CDR3 is TGTGCCAGTAGTATCAACAGGGGGACGCAAGAGACCCAGTACTTC.

The rearrangement uses TRBV23-1 and TRBJ2-7; 9 bases map to TRBD1. TRBV23-1 is an ORF; its function is uncertain. V was clipped by 9 bases and J by 4 bases; unmatched bases: 4. The length of the CDR3 is 12 residues. This CDR3 reads CASPGQGYEQYF. DNA for the CDR3: TGCGCCAGTCCGGGACAGGGTTACGAGCAGTACTTC.

The J gene is TRBJ1-5, the V gene TRBV18; D is unclear. The CDR3 contains 14 residues. V dropped 1 base and J dropped 4 bases, with 8 bases sitting between them. The germline V gene has CDR1 KGHSH and CDR2 LQKENI. CDR3 in DNA: TGTGCCAGCTCACCACAGGGTCGTAATCAGCCCCAGCATTTT. Translation: CASSPQGRNQPQHF.

This rearrangement joins TRBV12-3 or TRBV12-4 to TRBJ1-4; D uncertain. With 3 bases removed from V and 5 bases from J, the gap between germline ends came to 7 bases. There are 13 residues in the CDR3. This chain's CDR3 is CASSFGLNEKLFF. CDR3 nucleotide sequence: TGTGCCAGCAGTTTTGGGTTAAATGAAAAACTGTTTTTT.

This rearrangement joins TRBV6-6 to TRBJ2-3, with D possibly TRBD2 on 7 matching bases. V was trimmed by 7 bases and J by 2 bases, leaving 19 bases between them. The length of the CDR3 is 16 residues. The germline V gene has CDR1 MNHNY and CDR2 SVGAGI (reference sequence). The CDR3 region has the DNA TGTGCCAGCATGGGGGGGCGGGGGTTAGTCACAGATACGCAGTATTTT. Protein: CASMGGRGLVTDTQYF.

Only a few counts were recorded for this clone. This chain links TRBV5-4 with TRBJ1-2; unclear D gene. The V gene lost 4 bases and the J gene lost 4 bases, with 11 bases spanning the gap. CDR3 length equals 13 residues. Germline-derived CDR1 and CDR2 are SGHNT and YYREEE (reference sequence). The CDR3 reads CASSRLGSYGYTF. The CDR3 DNA is TGTGCCAGCAGCCGGTTGGGATCCTATGGCTACACCTTC.

The rearrangement joins TRBV5-1 to TRBJ2-2; 8 nucleotides align to TRBD1. J lost 4 bases, V lost 1 base, and 3 bases had no gene match. Germline CDR1 and CDR2: SGHRS and YFSETQ. The CDR3 is 15 residues long. In DNA form, the CDR3 reads TGCGCCAGCAGCTTGAGGACAGGGAGCACCGGGGAGCTGTTTTTT. Translated: CASSLRTGSTGELFF.

The chain has TRBV6-5 and TRBJ1-2; maybe TRBD1 (6 bases). Germline V CDR1 and CDR2: MNHEY, SVGAGI. The V gene lost 1 base and the J gene lost 6 bases, with 15 bases spanning the gap. This CDR3 has 15 amino acids. The CDR3, as DNA: TGTGCCAGCAGTTACTTTGCAGGGGACTGGAATGGCTACACCTTC. Protein product: CASSYFAGDWNGYTF.

The rearrangement uses TRBV18 and TRBJ1-1; D perhaps matches TRBD1 (5 bases). Germline V gene lookup returns CDR1 KGHSH and CDR2 LQKENI. The V end lost 3 bases, the J end lost 2 bases, and 10 bases lay between the germline ends. The CDR3 length is 14 residues. This CDR3 is CASSPGTANTEAFF. The CDR3 region has the DNA TGTGCCAGCTCACCGGGGACTGCTAACACTGAAGCTTTCTTT.

V is TRBV19 and J is TRBJ1-5, with D tentatively TRBD1 (6 bases). The V end was cut by 5 bases, the J end by 0 bases, with 23 bases between. Germline values: CDR1 LNHDA, CDR2 SQIVND (reference sequence). The CDR3 runs to 19 residues. The CDR3 DNA follows: TGTGCCAGTAGTCGTACAGGGAAGGCGGTTGGCCCTAGCAATCAGCCCCAGCATTTT. Amino acid sequence: CASSRTGKAVGPSNQPQHF. Filled out from reference TRBV19 and TRBJ1-5, the complete variable domain reads DGGITQSPKYLFRKEGQNVTLSCEQNLNHDAMYWYRQDPGQGLRLIYYSQIVNDFQKGDIAEGYSVSREKKESFPLTVTSAQKNPTAFYLCASSRTGKAVGPSNQPQHFGDGTRLSIL.